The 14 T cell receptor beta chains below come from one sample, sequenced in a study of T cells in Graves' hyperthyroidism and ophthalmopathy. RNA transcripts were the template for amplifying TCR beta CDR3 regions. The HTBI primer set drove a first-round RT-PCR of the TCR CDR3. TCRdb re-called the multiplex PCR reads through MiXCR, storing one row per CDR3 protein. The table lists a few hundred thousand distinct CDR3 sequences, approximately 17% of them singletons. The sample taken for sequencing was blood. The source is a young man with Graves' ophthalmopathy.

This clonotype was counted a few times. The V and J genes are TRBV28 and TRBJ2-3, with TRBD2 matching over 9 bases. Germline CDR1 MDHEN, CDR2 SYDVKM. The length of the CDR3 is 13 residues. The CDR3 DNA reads TGTGCGATCACGCGGGGGGGCCCAGATACGCAGTATTTT. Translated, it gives CAITRGGPDTQYF.

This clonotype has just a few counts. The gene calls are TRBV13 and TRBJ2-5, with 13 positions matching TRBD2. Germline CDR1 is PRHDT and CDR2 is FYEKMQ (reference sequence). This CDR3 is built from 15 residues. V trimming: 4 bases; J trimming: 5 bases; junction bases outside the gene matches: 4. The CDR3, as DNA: TGTGCCAGCAGCTCACTAGCGGGGGGGTCGGAGACCCAGTACTTC. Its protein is CASSSLAGGSETQYF. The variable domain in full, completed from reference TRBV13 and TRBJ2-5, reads AAGVIQSPRHLIKEKRETATLKCYPIPRHDTVYWYQQGPGQDPQFLISFYEKMQSDKGSIPDRFSAQQFSDYHSELNMSSLELGDSALYFCASSSLAGGSETQYFGPGTRLLVL.

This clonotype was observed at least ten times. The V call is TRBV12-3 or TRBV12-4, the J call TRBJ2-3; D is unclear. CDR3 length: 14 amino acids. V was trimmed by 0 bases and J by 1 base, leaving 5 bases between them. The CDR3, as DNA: TGTGCCAGCAGTTTAGCACTGGGCACAGATACGCAGTATTTT. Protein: CASSLALGTDTQYF.

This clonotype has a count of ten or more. CDR3 region: CASSEEPRGEAYEQYF. The CDR3 bases are TGTGCCAGCAGTGAAGAACCCAGGGGGGAAGCCTACGAGCAGTACTTC. This chain links TRBV6-1 with TRBJ2-7, with TRBD1 as a possible D gene (7 bases). The germline V gene encodes CDR1 MNHNS and CDR2 SASEGT. Trimming pared 1 base from V and 2 bases from J, leaving 15 bases between. The CDR3 has 16 residues.

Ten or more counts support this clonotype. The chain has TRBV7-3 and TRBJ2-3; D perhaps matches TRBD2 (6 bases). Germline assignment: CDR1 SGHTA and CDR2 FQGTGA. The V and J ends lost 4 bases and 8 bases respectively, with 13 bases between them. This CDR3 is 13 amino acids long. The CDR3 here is CASSSLSGATQYF. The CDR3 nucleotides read TGTGCCAGCAGCTCCCTCTCGGGAGCTACGCAGTATTTT.

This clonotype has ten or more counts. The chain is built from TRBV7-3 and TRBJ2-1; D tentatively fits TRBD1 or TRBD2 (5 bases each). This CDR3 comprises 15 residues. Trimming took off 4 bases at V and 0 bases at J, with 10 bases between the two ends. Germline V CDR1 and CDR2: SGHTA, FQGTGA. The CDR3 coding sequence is TGTGCCAGCAGCTGGGACGGTAGCTCCTACAATGAGCAGTTCTTC. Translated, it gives CASSWDGSSYNEQFF.

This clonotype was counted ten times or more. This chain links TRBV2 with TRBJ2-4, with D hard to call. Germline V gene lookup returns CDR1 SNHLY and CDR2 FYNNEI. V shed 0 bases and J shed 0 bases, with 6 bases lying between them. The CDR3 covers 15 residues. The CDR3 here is CASSEADAAKNIQYF. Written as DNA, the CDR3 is TGTGCCAGCAGTGAAGCGGACGCAGCCAAAAACATTCAGTACTTC.

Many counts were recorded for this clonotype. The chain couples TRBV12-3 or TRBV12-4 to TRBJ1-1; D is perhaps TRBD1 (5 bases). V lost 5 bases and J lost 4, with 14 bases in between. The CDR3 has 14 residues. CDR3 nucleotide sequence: TGTGCCAGCAGTCGGGACCGCCTCACCACTGAAGCTTTCTTT. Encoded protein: CASSRDRLTTEAFF.

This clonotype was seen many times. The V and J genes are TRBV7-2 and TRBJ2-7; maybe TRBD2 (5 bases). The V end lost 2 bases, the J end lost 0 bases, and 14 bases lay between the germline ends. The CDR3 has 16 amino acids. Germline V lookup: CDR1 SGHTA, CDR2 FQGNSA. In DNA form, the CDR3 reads TGTGCCAGCAGCTTAACTTTGACGGGGAGCTCCTACGAGCAGTACTTC. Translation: CASSLTLTGSSYEQYF.

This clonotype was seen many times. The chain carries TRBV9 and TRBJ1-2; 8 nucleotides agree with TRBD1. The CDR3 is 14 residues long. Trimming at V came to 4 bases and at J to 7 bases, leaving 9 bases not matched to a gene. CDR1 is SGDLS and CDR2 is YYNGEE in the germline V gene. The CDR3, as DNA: TGTGCCAGCAGCCCCACAGGGGGAGGAGTTGGCTACACCTTC. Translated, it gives CASSPTGGGVGYTF. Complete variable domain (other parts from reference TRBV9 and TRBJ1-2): DSGVTQTPKHLITATGQRVTLRCSPRSGDLSVYWYQQSLDQGLQFLIQYYNGEERAKGNILERFSAQQFPDLHSELNLSSLELGDSALYFCASSPTGGGVGYTFGSGTRLTVV.

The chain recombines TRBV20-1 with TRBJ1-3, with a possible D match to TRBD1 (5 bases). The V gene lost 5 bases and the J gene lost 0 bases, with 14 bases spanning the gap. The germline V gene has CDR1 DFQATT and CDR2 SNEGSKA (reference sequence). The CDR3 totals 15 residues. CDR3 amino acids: CSAAPGTGSGNTIYF. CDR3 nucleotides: TGCAGTGCTGCCCCGGGGACGGGCTCTGGAAACACCATATATTTT.

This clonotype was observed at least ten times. Written as DNA, the CDR3 is TGTGCCAGCAGCGTAACCGCCTCGGATGAAAAACTGTTTTTT. Protein product: CASSVTASDEKLFF. The chain joins TRBV9 to TRBJ1-4; D uncertain. Germline lookup yields CDR1 SGDLS and CDR2 YYNGEE. This CDR3 is built from 14 residues. Trimming took 1 base from V and 6 from J, leaving 10 bases between them.

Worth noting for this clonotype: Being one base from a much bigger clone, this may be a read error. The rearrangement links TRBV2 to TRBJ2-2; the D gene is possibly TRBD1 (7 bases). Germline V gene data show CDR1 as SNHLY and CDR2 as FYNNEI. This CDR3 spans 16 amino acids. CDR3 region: CASSELAGGNTGEPFF. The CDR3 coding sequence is TGTGCCAGCAGTGAACTGGCAGGGGGGAACACCGGGGAGCCGTTTTTT.

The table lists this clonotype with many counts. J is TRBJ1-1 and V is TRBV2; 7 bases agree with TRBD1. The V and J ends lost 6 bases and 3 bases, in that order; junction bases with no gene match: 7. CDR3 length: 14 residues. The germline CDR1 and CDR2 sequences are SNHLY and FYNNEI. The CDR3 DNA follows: TGTGCCAGCAGGGACGGACAGGATGACACTGAAGCTTTCTTT. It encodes CASRDGQDDTEAFF.